This T cell receptor beta chain was captured by sequencing in a study of cytomegalovirus exposure and HLA in healthy donors. This clone has only one observation. The antigen is not known. Study outcomes and limitations: Reportedly, TCR beta sequences accurately predicted HLA-A and HLA-B alleles in most subjects. Owing to their indistinguishability, certain V segments, notably TRBV6-2 and TRBV6-3, were excluded.

PCR primers comprised 60 Vbeta and 13 Jbeta primers. TCRdb's copy holds only in-frame clones and misses some; the assay was immunoSEQ multiplex PCR. The sample has about 280,000 clones; roughly 89% are singletons. The germline CDR1 and CDR2 sequences are LGHNA and YNFKEQ. With V trimmed by 1 base and J by 4 bases, 3 bases remained unmatched. The CDR3 extends over 16 amino acids. The rearrangement joins TRBV4-2 to TRBJ2-1, with TRBD2 matching 11 bases. The sequence was collected from a woman under 30 in good health and CMV-seronegative. What was sequenced was PBMCs. The CDR3 protein is CASSQGTSGGYNEQFF. The CDR3 nucleotides read TGTGCCAGCAGCCAAGGTACTAGCGGGGGATACAATGAGCAGTTCTTC.